One sample yielded the 13 T cell receptor beta chains listed below, sequenced in a study of T cells in Graves' hyperthyroidism and ophthalmopathy. It was RNA transcripts that yielded the amplified TCR beta CDR3 regions. The HTBI primer set was used in a first-round RT-PCR of the TCR CDR3. TCRdb independently ran MiXCR on the multiplex PCR reads; one entry per CDR3 protein. The repertoire holds hundreds of thousands of distinct CDR3 sequences, with about 25% as singletons. The sample was blood. These receptors were collected from a man aged 40-49 years with Graves' hyperthyroidism that later progressed to Graves' ophthalmopathy.

This clonotype was picked up many times. The chain joins TRBV15 to TRBJ2-5; D is unclear. The CDR3 totals 12 residues. The V and J ends lost 5 bases and 1 base respectively, with 5 bases between them. Germline V gene sequence: CDR1 LNHNV, CDR2 YYDKDF (reference sequence). For the CDR3, the DNA is TGTGCCACCAGCCAAACCCAAGAGACCCAGTACTTC. This encodes CATSQTQETQYF. Full variable domain (remainder filled in from reference TRBV15 and TRBJ2-5): DAMVIQNPRYQVTQFGKPVTLSCSQTLNHNVMYWYQQKSSQAPKLLFHYYDKDFNNEADTPDNFQSRRPNTSFCFLDIRSPGLGDTAMYLCATSQTQETQYFGPGTRLLVL.

The chain combines TRBV12-3 or TRBV12-4 with TRBJ1-1; D gene uncertain. V shed 2 bases and J shed 8 bases, with 9 bases lying between them. This CDR3 has 12 amino acids. CDR3 DNA sequence: TGTGCCAGCAGTTTACGGTATTCAGAAGCTTTCTTT. The encoded protein is CASSLRYSEAFF.

Many counts were recorded for this clonotype. The chain recombines TRBV20-1 with TRBJ1-2, with a weak D call TRBD1 (5 bases). The germline V and J ends were trimmed by 0 bases and 7 bases, with 18 bases remaining between them. The germline gives CDR1 DFQATT, CDR2 SNEGSKA (reference sequence). This CDR3 contains 15 residues. The CDR3 region is CSARDGGAEDPGYTF. CDR3 nucleotides: TGCAGTGCTAGAGATGGAGGGGCAGAGGACCCTGGCTACACCTTC.

Ten or more counts support this clonotype. CDR3 in DNA: TGCAGCGTATCAAGGGGCGAAGAGACCCAGTACTTC. Amino acids: CSVSRGEETQYF. The chain couples TRBV29-1 to TRBJ2-5, with a tentative D call TRBD1 (5 bases). The CDR3 has 12 amino acids. V dropped 6 bases and J dropped 3 bases, with 11 bases sitting between them. Germline V gene data show CDR1 as SQVTM and CDR2 as ANQGSEA.

This clonotype was detected only a few times. This chain uses TRBV6-1 with TRBJ2-2; D is unclear. Per germline, CDR1 MNHNS and CDR2 SASEGT. The V end lost 6 bases, the J end lost 7 bases, and 9 bases lay between the germline ends. The CDR3 has 12 amino acids. Here the CDR3 reads CASRDPYGELFF. The CDR3 region has the DNA TGTGCCAGCAGAGACCCGTACGGGGAGCTGTTTTTT.

This clonotype was seen many times. This sequence joins TRBV7-2 and TRBJ1-1; possibly TRBD1 for D (5 bases). CDR1 is SGHTA and CDR2 is FQGNSA in the germline V gene. The CDR3 has 12 residues. The V and J ends lost 1 base and 11 bases respectively, with 11 bases between them. The CDR3 bases are TGTGCCAGCAGCTTAGTGGGGCGGAACGCTTTCTTT. This gives the protein CASSLVGRNAFF.

This clonotype was seen many times. The genes are TRBV9 and TRBJ2-7, with D perhaps TRBD1 (6 bases). This CDR3 region has 13 residues. V lost 4 bases to trimming and J lost 5 bases, with 13 bases between them. Germline V gives CDR1 SGDLS, CDR2 YYNGEE. CDR3 bases: TGTGCCAGCAGCCCCAGGGGATCAGACGAGCAGTACTTC. Translation: CASSPRGSDEQYF.

This clonotype was seen at least ten times. This sequence joins TRBV19 and TRBJ2-7; no firm D call. The germline V gene has CDR1 LNHDA and CDR2 SQIVND (reference sequence). The germline V and J ends were trimmed by 0 bases and 4 bases, with 10 bases remaining between them. CDR3 length equals 14 residues. The CDR3 DNA reads TGTGCCAGTAGTATAGACCTACTAAATTACGAGCAGTACTTC. The encoded protein is CASSIDLLNYEQYF.

This clonotype showed up many times. This chain links TRBV2 with TRBJ2-1; 7 bases map to TRBD1. From germline, CDR1 is SNHLY and CDR2 FYNNEI. V shed 4 bases, J shed 5 bases, and the junction held 8 bases outside the gene matches. The CDR3 runs 15 residues. CDR3 nucleotide sequence: TGTGCCAGCAGTGGGGGACAGCTTACAAACAATGAGCAGTTCTTC. It encodes CASSGGQLTNNEQFF.

This clonotype was detected ten times or more. The chain combines TRBV5-1 with TRBJ2-7; 8 nucleotides match TRBD1. From germline, CDR1 is SGHRS and CDR2 YFSETQ. J was trimmed by 2 bases and V by 5 bases; bases with no gene match: 6. The CDR3 has 14 amino acids. This CDR3 is CASRGGQGPYEQYF. The CDR3 DNA reads TGCGCCAGCAGGGGAGGACAGGGCCCCTACGAGCAGTACTTC.

This clonotype was recorded at least ten times. The chain joins TRBV20-1 to TRBJ2-7; 7 bases agree with TRBD2. CDR3 length: 14 residues. V lost 2 bases to trimming and J lost 2 bases; unmatched junction nucleotides: 6. The germline gives CDR1 DFQATT, CDR2 SNEGSKA (reference sequence). As DNA, the CDR3 is TGCAGTGCTAGACCCAGCGGGACCGCCTACGAGCAGTACTTC. Translation: CSARPSGTAYEQYF.

The gene calls are TRBV12-3 or TRBV12-4 and TRBJ2-2; no reliable D call. Trimming stripped 7 bases from V and 5 bases from J, with 11 bases between. The CDR3 has 13 amino acids. DNA for the CDR3: TGTGCCAGCACTACACCTAATACCGGGGAGCTGTTTTTT. Protein sequence: CASTTPNTGELFF.

The sample holds many counts of this clonotype. The rearrangement links TRBV19 to TRBJ1-1; 7 bases match TRBD1. CDR1 LNHDA and CDR2 SQIVND come from the germline V gene (reference sequence). CDR3 length: 14 residues. V trimming: 7 bases; J trimming: 5 bases; junction bases outside the gene matches: 10. The CDR3 nucleotides are TGTGCCAGTACAGGGGTGAACAGGGGTACTGAAGCTTTCTTT. Encoded protein: CASTGVNRGTEAFF. Full variable domain (outside the CDR3, taken from reference TRBV19 and TRBJ1-1): DGGITQSPKYLFRKEGQNVTLSCEQNLNHDAMYWYRQDPGQGLRLIYYSQIVNDFQKGDIAEGYSVSREKKESFPLTVTSAQKNPTAFYLCASTGVNRGTEAFFGQGTRLTVV.